These 15 T cell receptor beta chains were all obtained from the same sample, sequenced in a study of cytomegalovirus exposure and HLA in healthy donors (dated by TCRdb to 2016 to 2017). Library generation was performed with the immunoSEQ multiplex PCR assay. TCRdb took this table from immuneACCESS and kept in-frame rearrangements with V and J called. Such tables lack part of the clones; where checked against another copy, unresolved V genes explain under half of the gap, and the rest is unexplained. Here the sample has about 350,000 clones; roughly 90% occur a single time. The ten biggest clones cover roughly 1.1% of the sample. The source material was PBMCs. The receptors stem from a woman aged 25 to 39 in good health and CMV-seropositive.

V usage is TRBV15 and J usage is TRBJ2-1; TRBD1 agrees at 10 bases. Germline V gene lookup returns CDR1 LNHNV and CDR2 YYDKDF (reference sequence). This CDR3 comprises 16 residues. V was pared by 3 bases and J by 6 bases, with 8 bases of the junction left unmatched. CDR3 amino acids: CATSSTGTGVANEQFF. DNA for the CDR3: TGTGCCACCAGCAGCACCGGGACAGGGGTTGCCAATGAGCAGTTCTTC.

This CDR3 reads CAISPTGTTVMNTEAFF. The CDR3 region has the DNA TGTGCCATCAGCCCGACCGGGACAACGGTCATGAACACTGAAGCTTTCTTT. The chain carries TRBV19 and TRBJ1-1; D perhaps matches TRBD1 (6 bases). This CDR3 has 17 residues. The germline V gene has CDR1 LNHDA and CDR2 SQIVND (reference sequence). V shed 10 bases and J shed 0 bases, with 24 bases lying between them.

The V and J genes are TRBV5-5 and TRBJ2-2; D remains ambiguous. CDR1 and CDR2 (germline): SGHKS, YYEKEE (reference sequence). The CDR3 consists of 14 residues. Trimming shortened V by 0 bases and J by 1 base, and 4 bases separated the two germline ends. In DNA, the CDR3 is TGTGCCAGCAGCTTGGGATGGAACACCGGGGAGCTGTTTTTT. It specifies CASSLGWNTGELFF.

The chain is built from TRBV27 and TRBJ2-3, with 9 bases lining up with TRBD1. Germline-derived CDR1 and CDR2 are MNHEY and SMNVEV (reference sequence). The trim removed 2 bases at V and 4 bases at J, leaving 7 bases unmatched. The CDR3 totals 16 residues. CDR3 protein: CASSLMGQGDADTQYF. The CDR3 nucleotides read TGTGCCAGCAGTTTAATGGGACAGGGTGACGCAGATACGCAGTATTTT.

The V call is TRBV5-1, the J call TRBJ2-1; D remains ambiguous. Trimming pared 0 bases from V and 3 bases from J, leaving 7 bases between. The CDR3 totals 14 residues. Per germline, CDR1 SGHRS and CDR2 YFSETQ. CDR3 sequence: CASSLAEIYNEQFF. The CDR3 DNA sequence: TGCGCCAGCAGCTTGGCGGAGATCTACAATGAGCAGTTCTTC. Full variable domain (remainder filled in from reference TRBV5-1 and TRBJ2-1): KAGVTQTPRYLIKTRGQQVTLSCSPISGHRSVSWYQQTPGQGLQFLFEYFSETQRNKGNFPGRFSGRQFSNSRSEMNVSTLELGDSALYLCASSLAEIYNEQFFGPGTRLTVL.

This rearrangement joins TRBV7-2 to TRBJ2-4; 10 bases are shared with TRBD1. J gave up 9 bases and V 1 base, and 0 bases lay outside the gene matches. CDR3 length equals 13 residues. Germline V lookup: CDR1 SGHTA, CDR2 FQGNSA. The CDR3 sequence is CASSLGTGGIQYF. The CDR3, as DNA: TGTGCCAGCAGCTTAGGGACAGGGGGCATTCAGTACTTC.

The chain has TRBV6-5 and TRBJ2-1; D is unclear. Germline V CDR1 and CDR2: MNHEY, SVGAGI. The CDR3 covers 12 residues. V gave up 2 bases and J gave up 4 bases, with 3 bases separating them. For the CDR3, the DNA is TGTGCCAGCAGTTACGGATACAATGAGCAGTTCTTC. Residues: CASSYGYNEQFF.

In this sample, this clone turned up once. This chain joins TRBV18 and TRBJ2-3, with 8 bases that match TRBD2. Losses at the gene ends were 3 bases for V and 6 bases for J; bases not matched to a gene: 5. The germline V gene has CDR1 KGHSH and CDR2 LQKENI. The CDR3 runs 14 residues. CDR3 sequence reads: CASSPRGGQDTQYF. CDR3 coding DNA: TGTGCCAGCTCACCCCGGGGGGGCCAGGATACGCAGTATTTT.

The chain has TRBV2 and TRBJ2-1; 7 bases align to TRBD1. Per the germline V gene, CDR1 is SNHLY and CDR2 is FYNNEI. The junction had 14 bases not matched to a gene; V was cut back by 9 bases and J by 9 bases. This CDR3 has 14 amino acids. The CDR3 loop is CASAGTALSGEQFF. The CDR3, as DNA: TGTGCCAGTGCCGGGACAGCTCTATCGGGTGAGCAGTTCTTC. Full variable domain (missing parts from reference TRBV2 and TRBJ2-1): EPEVTQTPSHQVTQMGQEVILRCVPISNHLYFYWYRQILGQKVEFLVSFYNNEISEKSEIFDDQFSVERPDGSNFTLKIRSTKLEDSAMYFCASAGTALSGEQFFGPGTRLTVL.

The genes are TRBV10-3 and TRBJ2-7; TRBD1 aligns across 11 bases. CDR3 length equals 12 residues. Trimming cost V 7 bases and J 5 bases; bases outside gene matches: 1. In germline, CDR1 is ENHRY, CDR2 SYGVKD. The CDR3 spells CAITGQGDEQYF. CDR3 nucleotide sequence: TGTGCCATCACGGGACAGGGGGACGAGCAGTACTTC.

The chain is built from TRBV27 and TRBJ1-1; tentative D call: TRBD1 (5 bases). Germline CDR1 MNHEY, CDR2 SMNVEV (reference sequence). V gave up 6 bases and J gave up 1 base, with 6 bases separating them. This CDR3 spans 12 amino acids. CDR3 in amino acids: CASRTENTEAFF. In DNA, the CDR3 is TGTGCCAGCAGGACAGAGAACACTGAAGCTTTCTTT.

The genes are TRBV5-8 and TRBJ2-7; no firm D call. The CDR3 runs to 15 residues. Germline CDR1 reads SGHTS; CDR2 reads YDEGEE. Between the trimmed V and J ends, which lost 2 bases and 4 bases, there was a span of 16 bases. CDR3 DNA: TGTGCCAGCAGCTTCTATTGGGAACGAGGATACGAGCAGTACTTC. As protein: CASSFYWERGYEQYF.

This rearrangement joins TRBV30 to TRBJ1-1, with D maybe TRBD1 (5 bases). From germline, CDR1 is GTSNPN and CDR2 SVGIG (reference sequence). V was cut by 8 bases and J by 8 bases, with 12 bases left in between. This CDR3 has 10 residues. CDR3 nucleotides: TGTGCCGGATATAGGACAGAAGCTTTCTTT. Its protein is CAGYRTEAFF.

V gene TRBV6-5 combines with J gene TRBJ2-5; D might be TRBD2 (6 bases). V lost 6 bases, J lost 5 bases, and 13 bases lay in between. Germline loops: CDR1 MNHEY, CDR2 SVGAGI. There are 13 residues in the CDR3. The CDR3 DNA reads TGTGCCAGCAGCAGCATCCGGGGGGAGACCCAGTACTTC. This encodes CASSSIRGETQYF.

The chain joins TRBV12-2 to TRBJ1-5. TRBV12-2 is a documented pseudogene. The CDR3 extends over 16 amino acids. CDR3: CASRSGPLCRNQPQHF. The CDR3 coding sequence is TGTGCAAGTCGCTCGGGTCCTCTTTGTCGCAATCAGCCCCAGCATTTT.